This is a list of T cell receptor beta chains from one sample in a study of blood T cell repertoires in COVID-19. Clones were sequenced by immunoSEQ multiplex PCR, and TCRdb holds only the in-frame ones, with some missing. The sample contains just over 350,000 clones, less than 90% of which appear only once. Material: peripheral blood. The receptors originated from a woman in her sixties with COVID-19, enrolled during active disease. CDR3s include the opening cysteine and the closing phenylalanine or tryptophan. D genes are given only for firm matches. Clone size is given for some rows only: seen once, a few or many times, or a class if the clone is expanded.

cdr3_aa	cdr3_nt	d_call	j_call	v_call	clone_size
CASSPRGLPNEKLFF	TGTGCCAGCTCCCCACGCGGGCTGCCTAATGAAAAACTGTTTTTT	-	TRBJ1-4	TRBV18	-
CASSLTGGSSYEQYF	TGTGCCAGCAGCCTGACAGGGGGTAGCTCCTACGAGCAGTACTTC	TRBD1	TRBJ2-7	TRBV6-5	-
CASSLQGGYEQYF	TGTGCCAGCAGTTTGCAAGGGGGCTACGAGCAGTACTTC	-	TRBJ2-7	TRBV12-3/TRBV12-4	-
CASSLTPTGLDEAFF	TGTGCCAGCAGCTTAACGCCAACAGGGCTGGATGAAGCTTTCTTT	-	TRBJ1-1	TRBV7-3	-
CASSEWTGLSTDTQYF	TGCGCCAGCAGTGAGTGGACAGGGCTTAGCACAGATACGCAGTATTTT	TRBD1	TRBJ2-3	TRBV10-2	-
CASSPGLFQGDKLFF	TGCGCCAGCAGCCCGGGACTCTTCCAAGGGGATAAACTGTTTTTT	-	TRBJ1-4	TRBV5-1	-
CASSFPGGYEQYF	TGTGCCAGCAGCTTTCCGGGGGGCTACGAGCAGTACTTC	TRBD2	TRBJ2-7	TRBV7-9	-
CASSTGTSGYNEQFF	TGCGCCAGCAGCACAGGGACTAGCGGGTACAATGAGCAGTTCTTC	TRBD2	TRBJ2-1	TRBV4-1	-
CASSLSWLLNTGELFF	TGTGCCAGCAGTTTATCGTGGCTTCTCAACACCGGGGAGCTGTTTTTT	-	TRBJ2-2	TRBV27	once
CASSRLGGAGDTQYF	TGCGCCAGCAGCCGATTGGGGGGGGCCGGAGATACGCAGTATTTT	-	TRBJ2-3	TRBV4-1	-
CASSTGVGYGYTF	TGTGCCAGCAGTACTGGAGTCGGCTATGGCTACACCTTC	-	TRBJ1-2	TRBV14	-
CASTETGGVEKLFF	TGCGCCAGCACTGAGACAGGGGGTGTGGAAAAACTGTTTTTT	TRBD1	TRBJ1-4	TRBV10-2	-
CASGLSRLAEGTDTQYF	TGTGCTAGTGGTTTGTCTAGACTAGCGGAGGGTACTGATACGCAGTATTTT	TRBD2	TRBJ2-3	TRBV12-5	-
CASSEEAGNQGTQYF	TGTGCCAGCAGTGAAGAGGCAGGAAATCAGGGGACCCAGTACTTC	-	TRBJ2-5	TRBV6-1	-
CASSLAGGTEAFF	TGTGCCAGCAGTTTAGCGGGGGGGACTGAAGCTTTCTTT	-	TRBJ1-1	TRBV27	-
CASSKTGFNYGYTF	TGTGCCAGCAGCAAGACAGGGTTTAACTATGGCTACACCTTC	TRBD1	TRBJ1-2	TRBV6-5	-
CASSAEIRPNTEAFF	TGTGCCAGCAGCGCGGAAATCAGACCGAACACTGAAGCTTTCTTT	-	TRBJ1-1	TRBV11-3	-
CASSLETERETQYF	TGTGCCAGCAGCTTAGAAACAGAACGGGAGACCCAGTACTTC	-	TRBJ2-5	TRBV7-9	-
CASSQAPGGYTEAFF	TGCGCCAGCAGCCAAGCGCCAGGGGGCTACACTGAAGCTTTCTTT	TRBD1	TRBJ1-1	TRBV4-1	once
CASSPLAGVPYEQYF	TGTGCCAGTAGTCCGCTAGCGGGGGTACCCTACGAGCAGTACTTC	TRBD2	TRBJ2-7	TRBV19	-
CASSLRRGPDTQYF	TGTGCCAGCAGCCTTCGTAGGGGGCCAGATACGCAGTATTTT	TRBD1	TRBJ2-3	TRBV6-5	few
CASSGGEIQDEKLFF	TGCGCCAGCTCCGGGGGGGAGATTCAGGATGAAAAACTGTTTTTT	-	TRBJ1-4	TRBV4-1	-
CAWSPESVKTQYF	TGTGCCTGGAGCCCTGAGTCGGTAAAGACCCAGTACTTC	-	TRBJ2-5	TRBV30	few
CASSFRLAGPTDTQYF	TGTGCCAGCAGCTTTAGACTAGCGGGTCCCACAGATACGCAGTATTTT	TRBD2	TRBJ2-3	TRBV11-2	-
CASKESTAGSETQYF	TGCGCCAGCAAAGAATCTACAGCGGGCTCGGAGACCCAGTACTTC	-	TRBJ2-5	TRBV5-1	-
CASSGTSRLYEQYF	TGTGCCAGCAGTGGGACTAGCAGGCTCTACGAGCAGTACTTC	TRBD2	TRBJ2-7	TRBV6-2/TRBV6-3	-
CASSLRNTGDYEQYF	TGTGCCAGCAGCCTGAGAAACACAGGGGACTACGAGCAGTACTTC	TRBD1	TRBJ2-7	TRBV7-9	-
CASSQGAAWQPGNTIYF	TGCGCCAGCAGCCAAGGAGCGGCCTGGCAGCCGGGGAACACCATATATTTT	-	TRBJ1-3	TRBV4-1	-
CASSQVTVNAEAFF	TGCGCCAGCAGCCAGGTAACAGTGAACGCTGAAGCTTTCTTT	-	TRBJ1-1	TRBV4-1	few
CASSFRSGGGTGELFF	TGTGCCAGCAGCTTCCGAAGCGGAGGTGGCACCGGGGAGCTGTTTTTT	-	TRBJ2-2	TRBV5-4	-
CATGSRTEAFF	TGTGCCACCGGGTCTCGGACTGAAGCTTTCTTT	-	TRBJ1-1	TRBV6-5	-